Listed here are 3 T cell receptor beta chains from one sample, sequenced in a study of blood T cell repertoires in COVID-19. The protocol was immunoSEQ multiplex PCR, while the TCRdb copy is restricted to in-frame clones and leaves out a portion. Of some 99,000 clones detected, approximately 82% appear once; the ten largest clones hold approximately 18%. The sequenced material came from peripheral blood. The receptors were gathered from a woman aged 60 to 75 with acute or convalescent COVID-19.

The genes are TRBV29-1 and TRBJ2-3, with a weak D call TRBD2 (6 bases). Germline CDR1 and CDR2: SQVTM and ANQGSEA. The CDR3 covers 11 residues. Trimming stripped 6 bases from V and 9 bases from J, with 13 bases between. The CDR3 DNA is TGCAGCGTGAGCCGCGGAGGGACGCAGTATTTT. It specifies CSVSRGGTQYF.

This clone was detected ten times or more. The V gene is TRBV11-2, the J gene TRBJ2-7; 7 positions agree with TRBD2. CDR3 length equals 13 residues. Trimming at V came to 5 bases and at J to 5 bases, leaving 6 bases not matched to a gene. Germline V gene sequence: CDR1 SGHAT, CDR2 FQNNGV. In DNA, the CDR3 is TGTGCCAGCAGCGGGGACTACCGGAACGAGCAGTACTTC. Translated: CASSGDYRNEQYF.

The J gene is TRBJ2-7, the V gene TRBV27, with D perhaps TRBD2 (5 bases). The germline V gene encodes CDR1 MNHEY and CDR2 SMNVEV (reference sequence). V was cut by 6 bases and J by 1 base, with 10 bases left in between. The CDR3 contains 13 residues. This chain's CDR3 is CASSWRGSYEQYF. In DNA, the CDR3 is TGTGCCAGCAGCTGGCGAGGGTCCTACGAGCAGTACTTC.